Listed below are T cell receptor beta chains from one sample, sequenced in a study of blood T cell repertoires in COVID-19. Measured with immunoSEQ multiplex PCR; TCRdb has only the in-frame clones, and not every one. The sample comprises a few hundred thousand clones, approximately 88% of which are singletons, and around an eighth rests with the top ten. Sequencing was done on a sample of peripheral blood. Every receptor here comes from a woman aged 50 to 60 with COVID-19, enrolled during active disease. CDR3s include the opening cysteine and the closing phenylalanine or tryptophan. D genes are given only for firm matches. Some rows mark clone size as missing; the rest say once, few, many or name a class of expanded clone.

V gene	J gene	clone size	D gene	CDR3 DNA	CDR3 protein
TRBV20-1	TRBJ2-1	few	-	TGCAGTGCTAGCGATGAGCAGTTCTTC	CSASDEQFF
TRBV3-1/TRBV3-2	TRBJ1-2	few	-	TGTGCCAGCAGCCCAGAGTCAGGCTATGGCTACACCTTC	CASSPESGYGYTF
TRBV18	TRBJ1-5	-	-	TGTGCCAGCTCACCAGGGCCCCAGGGGAGTCAGCCCCAGCATTTT	CASSPGPQGSQPQHF
TRBV25-1	TRBJ2-7	-	TRBD1	TGTGCCAGCAGTGAAGGCAACAGGGGGTTCGAGCAGTACTTC	CASSEGNRGFEQYF
TRBV19	TRBJ2-3	-	TRBD1	TGTGCCAGTAGTATATGGACAGGGGCGGCAGATACGCAGTATTTT	CASSIWTGAADTQYF
TRBV11-2	TRBJ2-7	-	TRBD1	TGTGCCAGCAGCCAGGGACAGGTCTACGAGCAGTACTTC	CASSQGQVYEQYF
TRBV7-8	TRBJ1-3	-	-	TGTGCCAGCAGCTTAGACCGGGACACCATATATTTT	CASSLDRDTIYF
TRBV5-1	TRBJ1-2	-	-	TGCGCCAGCAGAGACACGCTTAACTTCTATGGCTACACCTTC	CASRDTLNFYGYTF
TRBV20-1	TRBJ2-3	few	-	TGCAGTGCTATGGAGACGGGACAGTATTTT	CSAMETGQYF
TRBV27	TRBJ2-1	-	-	TGTGCCAGCAGTCCAAAAGCGGATCATGAGCAGTTCTTC	CASSPKADHEQFF
TRBV5-1	TRBJ2-7	-	TRBD1	TGCGCCAGCAGCCCTATTCTGACAGGGGCCTACGAGCAGTACTTC	CASSPILTGAYEQYF
TRBV6-5	TRBJ1-1	-	TRBD1	TGTGCCAGCCCCCCCAGGGGGCATCGGGCTGAAGCTTTCTTT	CASPPRGHRAEAFF
TRBV5-1	TRBJ1-2	-	-	TGCGCCAGCAGGCCGGAGACGACCCGTGGGTATGGCTACACCTTC	CASRPETTRGYGYTF
TRBV11-3	TRBJ2-5	-	TRBD2	TGTGCCAGCAGCCTGGGGGGGGACGGCCAAGAGACCCAGTACTTC	CASSLGGDGQETQYF
TRBV24-1	TRBJ2-7	-	-	TGTGCCACCAGTGGAGGCGGATCCTACGAGCAGTACTTC	CATSGGGSYEQYF
TRBV30	TRBJ2-1	-	-	TGTGCCTGCACCAGAGGGACTCTAGACAATGAGCAGTTCTTC	CACTRGTLDNEQFF
TRBV19	TRBJ1-1	-	-	TGTGCCAGTAGTATAGCCGACCGGGGGAACACTGAAGCTTTCTTT	CASSIADRGNTEAFF
TRBV6-5	TRBJ1-6	-	-	TGTGCCAGCAGTTACTCCGGGGACACCCTGAATTCACCCCTCCACTTT	CASSYSGDTLNSPLHF
TRBV7-9	TRBJ1-6	few	TRBD1	TGTGCCAGCAGCTTTGCGGGACAGGACAATTCACCCCTCCACTTT	CASSFAGQDNSPLHF
TRBV5-1	TRBJ1-2	-	-	TGCGCCAGCAGCTTTAAGGGGGAAAACTATGGCTACACCTTC	CASSFKGENYGYTF
TRBV5-1	TRBJ1-3	-	-	TGCGCCAGCAGTCAGGGAAACACCATATATTTT	CASSQGNTIYF
TRBV24-1	TRBJ1-2	-	-	TGTGCCGTACAGGGCCTCTTCTATGGCTACACCTTC	CAVQGLFYGYTF
TRBV10-2	TRBJ1-2	-	-	TGCGCCAGCAGTGAGTTGTCCCTAAACTATGGCTACACCTTC	CASSELSLNYGYTF
TRBV13	TRBJ2-7	-	TRBD2	TGTGCCAGCAGCTTCTTCGGGGGGAGGTCCTACGAGCAGTACTTC	CASSFFGGRSYEQYF
TRBV27	TRBJ2-3	-	-	TGTGCCAGCAGTTTATCGCGGGGGCTCGGCACAGATACGCAGTATTTT	CASSLSRGLGTDTQYF
TRBV3-1/TRBV3-2	TRBJ1-4	-	-	TGTGCCAGCAGCCAACTAGTCCTTAATGAAAAACTGTTTTTT	CASSQLVLNEKLFF
TRBV20-1	TRBJ2-3	-	TRBD2	TGCAGTGCTAGTGGTAGCGGGGGGGAGGCGGGTAGAGATACGCAGTATTTT	CSASGSGGEAGRDTQYF
TRBV11-2	TRBJ2-3	-	TRBD2	TGTGCCAGCAGCTTAGTCTGGACTAGCGCGAGCACAGATACGCAGTATTTT	CASSLVWTSASTDTQYF
TRBV7-2	TRBJ1-1	once	TRBD1	TGTGCCAGCAGCTTTCTTGGGTACAGGGGAACATTTATCGATTTAGCTTTCTTT	CASSFLGYRGTFIDLAFF
TRBV3-1/TRBV3-2	TRBJ2-5	-	TRBD1	TGTGCCAGCAGCGTAGGGACAGGGCGAGAGACCCAGTACTTC	CASSVGTGRETQYF
TRBV6-5	TRBJ1-3	-	-	TGTGCCAGCAGGTTAACGGGGGTGTCCGGAAACACCATATATTTT	CASRLTGVSGNTIYF
TRBV30	TRBJ1-2	-	TRBD1	TGTGCCTGGAGTAGGGACAGGGGCAACTATGGCTACACCTTC	CAWSRDRGNYGYTF
TRBV2	TRBJ2-7	-	-	TGTGCCATACAGGACAGCACTTACGAGCAGTACTTC	CAIQDSTYEQYF
TRBV6-5	TRBJ2-3	few	-	TGTGCCAGCAGTCCCCGACTTGATACGCAGTATTTT	CASSPRLDTQYF
TRBV4-2	TRBJ2-7	-	TRBD1	TGTGCCAGCAGCCAAGCCGGGACAGGGACTTACGAGCAGTACTTC	CASSQAGTGTYEQYF
TRBV27	TRBJ1-3	-	-	TGTGCCAGCAGTTTTTCGGGGTCTGGAAACACCATATATTTT	CASSFSGSGNTIYF
TRBV7-9	TRBJ2-7	-	-	TGTGCCAGCAGCCCCCGGTCCCCTACCGAGCAGTACTTC	CASSPRSPTEQYF
TRBV12-3/TRBV12-4	TRBJ1-1	-	-	TGTGCCAGCAGTTTGTCAGGGGCCGCTTTCTTT	CASSLSGAAFF
TRBV13	TRBJ2-1	-	TRBD2	TGTGCCAGCAGCCAGGGAATCGCGGGGGGATACGCTGAGCAGTTCTTC	CASSQGIAGGYAEQFF
TRBV6-5	TRBJ2-7	-	TRBD2	TGTGCCAGCAGTTCTAGCGGGACCTACGAGCAGTACTTC	CASSSSGTYEQYF
TRBV6-5	TRBJ2-1	-	-	TGTGCCAGTGACCCCGGACTCGACAATGAGCAGTTCTTC	CASDPGLDNEQFF
TRBV5-1	TRBJ2-1	-	-	TGCGCCAGCAGCTTGTTACTCAATGAGCAGTTCTTC	CASSLLLNEQFF
TRBV12-5	TRBJ1-1	-	-	TGTGCTAGTGGTCCATATGGGGGACACTACACTGAAGCTTTCTTT	CASGPYGGHYTEAFF
TRBV29-1	TRBJ1-2	-	-	TGCAGCGGGGGGGCCGACTATGGCTACACCTTC	CSGGADYGYTF
TRBV6-5	TRBJ1-2	-	TRBD1	TGTGCCAGCAGAATCACAGGGGCCAGTGGCTACACCTTC	CASRITGASGYTF
TRBV6-5	TRBJ2-3	-	-	TGTGCCAGCAGTTACAGGCGGGGAGGCACAGATACGCAGTATTTT	CASSYRRGGTDTQYF
TRBV5-6	TRBJ1-4	-	-	TGTGCCAGCAGCTTCTTACAGGGAAATGGTAATGAAAAACTGTTTTTT	CASSFLQGNGNEKLFF
TRBV6-5	TRBJ1-2	-	TRBD1	TGTGCCAGCAGTCCGGACAGGGGGCGGCGGAGGAGCTACACCTTC	CASSPDRGRRRSYTF
TRBV10-1	TRBJ1-1	-	TRBD1	TGCGCCAGCAGCAAACAGACAGGGGAACAAGCTTTCTTT	CASSKQTGEQAFF
TRBV6-4	TRBJ2-2	once	TRBD2	TGTGCCAGCAAACAAGCGGGGGCCGGCACCGGGGAGCTGTTTTTT	CASKQAGAGTGELFF
TRBV4-1	TRBJ1-3	-	-	TGCGCCAGCAGCCAACTCGGGGGTTGGACGGGAAACACCATATATTTT	CASSQLGGWTGNTIYF
TRBV28	TRBJ1-2	-	TRBD1	TGTGCCAGCAGTCCGGGACAGGATTATGGCTACACCTTC	CASSPGQDYGYTF
TRBV2	TRBJ2-7	-	TRBD2	TGTGCCAGCAGGACGGCTAGCGGGGGGGGAACCTACGAGCAGTACTTC	CASRTASGGGTYEQYF
TRBV19	TRBJ1-2	-	-	TGTGCCAGTAGTATAGAGTACAGGAGCTACACCTTC	CASSIEYRSYTF
TRBV10-3	TRBJ1-5	-	TRBD1	TGTGCCATCAGTCAGACACAGGGGGCATCCCCCAATCAGCCCCAGCATTTT	CAISQTQGASPNQPQHF
TRBV7-9	TRBJ2-2	-	TRBD1	TGTGCCAGCAGCCGACAGGGCGCAACCGGGGAGCTGTTTTTT	CASSRQGATGELFF
TRBV21-1	TRBJ2-4	-	-	TGTGCCAGCAGCAAAAGATGCCCGGACATTCAGTACTTC	CASSKRCPDIQYF
TRBV7-2	TRBJ1-3	-	TRBD1	TGTGCCAGCAGCCTGGACAGGGAGGCTGGAAACACCATATATTTT	CASSLDREAGNTIYF
TRBV9	TRBJ2-7	-	TRBD1	TGTGCCAGCAGCGTGGGGGACAGGGGACAATACGAGCAGTACTTC	CASSVGDRGQYEQYF
TRBV30	TRBJ2-7	-	TRBD2	TGTGCCTGGAGTGTGGGTAGCGGGATATACTACGAGCAGTACTTC	CAWSVGSGIYYEQYF